This T cell receptor (beta chain) comes out of a study of T cell repertoires in cytomegalovirus infection. Whole-study context: Through public TCR beta signatures, both CMV infection and matching HLA type were indicated.

Findings and caveats of the study: What dominated the ex vivo response were HLA-C-restricted CMV-specific TCR beta clonotypes. People with CMV and the relevant HLA were identified by cumulative public TCR beta family frequency.

The ends were cut back, 5 bases at V and 6 bases at J, with 16 bases in the middle. The CDR3 length is 14 residues. From germline, CDR1 is LNHDA and CDR2 SQIVND (reference sequence). Comment on this clonotype: Its antigen is undetermined.

From the reads, TCRdb called clonotypes with MiXCR, one entry per CDR3 protein. The table shows roughly 230,000 distinct CDR3 sequences, with approximately 7% occurring only once. Sequencing was carried out using PBMCs. The source of this sequence is a human donor in good health (CMV status not recorded). Some clones in this sample may be carry-over from other donors' samples. V is TRBV19 and J is TRBJ2-5; D remains unclear. CDR3 sequence (DNA): TGTGCCAGTAGTCCCACCCGAAACGTTCAGACCCAGTACTTC. It translates to CASSPTRNVQTQYF.